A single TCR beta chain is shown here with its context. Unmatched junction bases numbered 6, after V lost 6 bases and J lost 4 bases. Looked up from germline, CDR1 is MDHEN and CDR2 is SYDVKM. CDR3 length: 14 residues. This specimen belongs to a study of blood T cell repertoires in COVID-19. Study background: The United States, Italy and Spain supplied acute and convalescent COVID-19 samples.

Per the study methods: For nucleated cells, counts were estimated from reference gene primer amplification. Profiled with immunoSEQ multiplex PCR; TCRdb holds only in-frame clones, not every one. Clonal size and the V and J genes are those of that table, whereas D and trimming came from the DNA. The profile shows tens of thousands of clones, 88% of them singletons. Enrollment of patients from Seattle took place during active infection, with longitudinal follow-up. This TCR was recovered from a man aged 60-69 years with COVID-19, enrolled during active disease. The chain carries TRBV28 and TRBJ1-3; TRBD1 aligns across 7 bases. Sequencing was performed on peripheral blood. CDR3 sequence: CASRTGAHGNTIYF. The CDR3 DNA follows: TGTGCCAGCAGAACAGGGGCCCACGGAAACACCATATATTTT.